The 8 T cell receptor beta chains reported below all come from one sample, sequenced in a study of early T cells in non-severe SARS-CoV-2 infection (dated by TCRdb to the early 2020s). The receptor library was made with 5' RACE. This sample was sequenced with a NextSeq 500. TCRdb reworked the public reads: Q25 trimming with fastp, MiXCR clone assembly, productive beta chains retained. Merged by CDR3 protein, the rows form single entries marked with the most common genes and DNA. The sample table holds under 80,000 distinct CDR3 sequences, of which 10% to 15% were seen once. The ten top clones hold approximately 4.8% of the sample. The sequencing sample was made of whole blood. These receptor sequences come from an adult who was a healthcare worker with PCR-confirmed SARS-CoV-2 infection or an uninfected control (not recorded which).

This clonotype was recorded many times. This chain links TRBV5-5 with TRBJ1-4; no definite D call. V lost 0 bases, J lost 7 bases, and 10 bases lay in between. The CDR3 contains 14 residues. Germline CDR1 SGHKS, CDR2 YYEKEE (reference sequence). CDR3 amino acids: CASSLDGGGEKLFF. The CDR3 nucleotides are TGTGCCAGCAGCTTGGATGGAGGCGGTGAAAAACTGTTTTTT.

V usage is TRBV6-6 and J usage is TRBJ2-1; 11 bases are a match to TRBD1. The CDR3 totals 14 residues. V lost 11 bases, J lost 4 bases, and 7 bases stayed unmatched. CDR1 is MNHNY, CDR2 SVGAGI, per germline (reference sequence). DNA for the CDR3: TGTGCCGTCTCCCGGGACAGGGGGTACAATGAGCAGTTCTTC. Amino acid sequence: CAVSRDRGYNEQFF.

The chain employs TRBV7-3 and TRBJ1-1; TRBD1 is a possible D gene (5 bases). The V and J ends lost 5 bases and 7 bases respectively, with 14 bases between them. Germline CDR1 SGHTA, CDR2 FQGTGA. The CDR3 has 13 amino acids. Here the CDR3 reads CASSLVGGVEAFF. In DNA form, the CDR3 reads TGTGCCAGCAGCCTCGTGGGGGGTGTTGAAGCTTTCTTT.

On this clonotype: A much bigger clone sits one base away, suggesting this may be a read error. V is TRBV12-3 or TRBV12-4 and J is TRBJ2-7; no definite D call. This CDR3 is 15 amino acids long. In nucleotides, the CDR3 is TGTGTCAGCAGCCGCTCCGGACGGCAATCCTACGAGCAGTACTTC. This gives the protein CVSSRSGRQSYEQYF.

This clonotype was observed many times. The chain recombines TRBV13 with TRBJ1-1; D perhaps matches TRBD1 (5 bases). The CDR3 is 16 amino acids. Trimming stripped 0 bases from V and 4 bases from J, with 15 bases between. Germline loops: CDR1 PRHDT, CDR2 FYEKMQ (reference sequence). Here the CDR3 DNA reads TGTGCCAGCAGCTTAGGCCTGCAGGGTCGGAGCACTGAAGCTTTCTTT. Amino acids: CASSLGLQGRSTEAFF.

This clonotype was found many times. The J gene is TRBJ2-1, the V gene TRBV2; TRBD2 agrees at 7 bases. Germline V gene sequence: CDR1 SNHLY, CDR2 FYNNEI. J was trimmed by 0 bases and V by 8 bases; bases with no gene match: 4. This CDR3 region has 14 residues. As DNA, the CDR3 is TGTGCCAGCGTCGGGGAGGGCTCCTACAATGAGCAGTTCTTC. Amino acid sequence: CASVGEGSYNEQFF.

The chain joins TRBV6-2 or TRBV6-3 to TRBJ2-7, with D possibly being TRBD1 (6 bases). Trimming took off 8 bases at V and 5 bases at J, with 19 bases between the two ends. The germline V gene encodes CDR1 MNHEY and CDR2 SVGEGT. CDR3 length: 14 amino acids. The DNA for the CDR3 is TGTGCCAGCCGGGTCATGGGGGACATCAACGAGCAGTACTTC. Translating gives CASRVMGDINEQYF.

V gene TRBV7-2 combines with J gene TRBJ2-2; the match to TRBD2 covers 8 bases. V gave up 5 bases and J gave up 6 bases; unmatched junction bases: 5. CDR1 and CDR2 (germline): SGHTA, FQGNSA. CDR3 length equals 14 residues. DNA of the CDR3: TGTGCCAGCAGCCCGGGGGGGAAGTCCGGGGAGCTGTTTTTT. Protein: CASSPGGKSGELFF.